These T cell receptor beta chains were read from a single sample in a study of blood T cell repertoires in COVID-19. Generated by immunoSEQ multiplex PCR, the TCRdb table keeps only in-frame clones and is missing some. The sample carries 90,000 to 95,000 clones, almost 90% recorded once. Material for sequencing was peripheral blood. Source of these receptors: a woman in her seventies with acute or convalescent COVID-19. Both conserved end residues are part of each CDR3. The D gene is left open where the match is weak. Rows may omit the clone size; those that give it use once, few, many or a size class.

cdr3_aa	cdr3_nt	j_call	clone_size	v_call	d_call
CASRTGENTEAFF	TGTGCCAGCCGGACAGGGGAAAACACTGAAGCTTTCTTT	TRBJ1-1	-	TRBV12-3/TRBV12-4	TRBD1
CASSIGQSYGYTF	TGTGCCAGTAGTATCGGACAGAGCTATGGCTACACCTTC	TRBJ1-2	-	TRBV19	-
CASFRGTEAFF	TGTGCCAGCTTCAGGGGCACTGAAGCTTTCTTT	TRBJ1-1	-	TRBV6-5	-
CASSQGTSGSVLDTQYF	TGTGCCAGCAGCCAAGGGACTAGCGGGAGTGTGTTAGATACGCAGTATTTT	TRBJ2-3	few	TRBV3-1/TRBV3-2	TRBD2
CASSQTGSMNTEAFF	TGCGCCAGCAGCCAGACAGGGAGCATGAACACTGAAGCTTTCTTT	TRBJ1-1	-	TRBV5-1	TRBD1
CASSYARTQPQHF	TGTGCCAGCAGTTACGCCAGAACCCAGCCCCAGCATTTT	TRBJ1-5	-	TRBV6-5	-
CASSSVGSSGNTIYF	TGTGCCAGCAGTTCCGTTGGGAGCTCTGGAAACACCATATATTTT	TRBJ1-3	-	TRBV28	-
CASRESHADEQYF	TGTGCCAGCAGGGAGTCCCACGCGGACGAGCAGTACTTC	TRBJ2-7	-	TRBV12-3/TRBV12-4	-
CASSDRGLATNEKLFF	TGTGCCAGTAGTGACAGGGGGCTTGCAACTAATGAAAAACTGTTTTTT	TRBJ1-4	once	TRBV19	TRBD1
CASSLVAGNTEAFF	TGCGCCAGCAGCTTGGTTGCAGGGAACACTGAAGCTTTCTTT	TRBJ1-1	-	TRBV5-1	-
CASSEAYYEQYF	TGTGCCAGCAGTGAAGCGTACTACGAGCAGTACTTC	TRBJ2-7	few	TRBV6-1	-
CASSLQREGPYEQYF	TGTGCCAGCAGCCTTCAGCGGGAGGGCCCCTACGAGCAGTACTTC	TRBJ2-7	-	TRBV7-6	TRBD2
CAWRGRDREHYGYTF	TGTGCCTGGAGGGGACGGGACAGGGAACACTATGGCTACACCTTC	TRBJ1-2	-	TRBV30	TRBD1
CASSLNGLAKTQYF	TGTGCCAGCAGTTTGAATGGACTAGCGAAGACCCAGTACTTC	TRBJ2-5	-	TRBV28	TRBD2
CASRDREDNEQFF	TGTGCCAGCAGAGACCGGGAGGACAATGAGCAGTTCTTC	TRBJ2-1	-	TRBV2	TRBD2
CASSDSGDRGNQPQHF	TGTGCCAGCAGTGATTCAGGGGATCGGGGCAATCAGCCCCAGCATTTT	TRBJ1-5	few	TRBV2	-
CASSHRTVGYEQYF	TGTGCCAGCAGTCATCGGACAGTAGGATACGAGCAGTACTTC	TRBJ2-7	-	TRBV2	-
CASSVLAGTPYTGELFF	TGTGCCAGCAGTGTCCTAGCGGGAACGCCCTACACCGGGGAGCTGTTTTTT	TRBJ2-2	-	TRBV2	TRBD2
CASSVGPGPNEKLFF	TGTGCCAGCAGCGTAGGGCCGGGTCCTAATGAAAAACTGTTTTTT	TRBJ1-4	-	TRBV9	-
CASSTPGLQPSPLHF	TGTGCCAGCAGCACACCGGGACTCCAACCTTCACCCCTCCACTTT	TRBJ1-6	-	TRBV2	-
CASSQDWQALHF	TGTGCCAGCAGCCAAGATTGGCAGGCCCTCCACTTT	TRBJ1-6	once	TRBV3-1/TRBV3-2	-
CAWSTGNTGLNEKLFF	TGTGCCTGGAGTACCGGAAACACAGGCCTTAATGAAAAACTGTTTTTT	TRBJ1-4	-	TRBV30	-
CASSQENRVSSPLHF	TGCGCCAGCAGCCAAGAAAACAGGGTGAGCTCACCCCTCCACTTT	TRBJ1-6	-	TRBV4-1	-
CASSDSGHQFYEQYF	TGTGCCAGCAGTGATTCGGGACACCAATTCTACGAGCAGTACTTC	TRBJ2-7	-	TRBV6-1	-
CATSRVGNTIYF	TGTGCCACCAGCAGAGTAGGAAACACCATATATTTT	TRBJ1-3	-	TRBV15	-
CASSFGDSANYGYTF	TGTGCCAGCAGCTTCGGGGACAGCGCAAACTATGGCTACACCTTC	TRBJ1-2	-	TRBV5-4	TRBD1
CASSESPNRDGYTF	TGCGCCAGCAGCGAATCTCCAAACAGGGACGGCTACACCTTC	TRBJ1-2	-	TRBV5-1	-
CASSEDLYPHNEQFF	TGTGCCAGCAGTGAAGATCTATACCCCCACAATGAGCAGTTCTTC	TRBJ2-1	-	TRBV6-1	-
CASSPRQLGTKNIQYF	TGTGCCAGCAGCCCGCGACAGCTCGGAACCAAAAACATTCAGTACTTC	TRBJ2-4	-	TRBV6-2/TRBV6-3	-
CASSQDLRGTGQRNQPQHF	TGCGCCAGCAGCCAAGATCTGAGAGGGACAGGGCAGCGCAATCAGCCCCAGCATTTT	TRBJ1-5	-	TRBV4-1	TRBD1
CASSTGTGATGELFF	TGTGCCAGCTCAACCGGGACAGGGGCCACCGGGGAGCTGTTTTTT	TRBJ2-2	-	TRBV18	TRBD1
CASSLQGAGYEQYF	TGTGCCAGCAGCTTACAAGGAGCGGGGTACGAGCAGTACTTC	TRBJ2-7	-	TRBV7-6	TRBD2
CATSRDGGSYNEQFF	TGTGCCACCAGCAGAGATGGCGGCTCCTACAATGAGCAGTTCTTC	TRBJ2-1	-	TRBV15	-
CASAGREGFNEQFF	TGTGCCAGCGCCGGGCGGGAGGGTTTCAATGAGCAGTTCTTC	TRBJ2-1	-	TRBV9	TRBD2
CASSFPGGGSPLHF	TGTGCCAGCAGTTTTCCAGGGGGCGGGTCACCCCTCCACTTT	TRBJ1-6	once	TRBV27	TRBD1
CASSTQGAGYTF	TGTGCCAGCAGCACCCAGGGGGCTGGCTACACCTTC	TRBJ1-2	-	TRBV9	TRBD1
CSASRGRALGELFF	TGCAGTGCTAGTAGAGGGAGGGCCTTAGGGGAGCTGTTTTTT	TRBJ2-2	-	TRBV20-1	TRBD2
CASSEPGQGYPEAFF	TGTGCCAGCAGTGAACCGGGACAGGGGTACCCTGAAGCTTTCTTT	TRBJ1-1	few	TRBV2	TRBD1
CASSLVLSSGNYNEQFF	TGTGCCAGCAGCTTAGTTTTATCTAGCGGGAATTACAATGAGCAGTTCTTC	TRBJ2-1	-	TRBV7-6	TRBD2
CASRPGQGDGYTF	TGTGCCAGCAGGCCGGGACAGGGGGATGGCTACACCTTC	TRBJ1-2	-	TRBV12-3/TRBV12-4	TRBD1
CASSSRTSGRGKETQYF	TGTGCCAGCAGTTCCCGGACTAGCGGTAGAGGGAAAGAGACCCAGTACTTC	TRBJ2-5	-	TRBV25-1	TRBD2
CASSQGLGGHNEQFF	TGTGCCAGCAGCCAAGGTTTGGGAGGGCACAATGAGCAGTTCTTC	TRBJ2-1	-	TRBV3-1/TRBV3-2	TRBD2
CASSLGATWNYGYTF	TGTGCCAGCAGTTTAGGGGCCACGTGGAACTATGGCTACACCTTC	TRBJ1-2	-	TRBV28	-
CASSLTGGPEGEQFF	TGCGCCAGCAGCTTGACGGGGGGGCCGGAGGGTGAGCAGTTCTTC	TRBJ2-1	-	TRBV5-1	TRBD2
CASSTPAPEASGGPQHYNEQFF	TGTGCCAGCAGCACCCCTGCCCCTGAAGCTAGCGGGGGCCCCCAACATTACAATGAGCAGTTCTTC	TRBJ2-1	-	TRBV28	TRBD2
CATSRGVTRGQPQHF	TGTGCCACCAGCAGAGGAGTGACCAGAGGTCAGCCCCAGCATTTT	TRBJ1-5	-	TRBV15	-
CSELGEGEQFF	TGCAGTGAATTGGGGGAGGGTGAGCAGTTCTTC	TRBJ2-1	-	TRBV20-1	TRBD2
CATSRTGTPIIDTQYF	TGTGCCACCAGCAGGACCGGGACTCCTATTATTGATACGCAGTATTTT	TRBJ2-3	once	TRBV15	-
CASSPAASGGVETQYF	TGCGCCAGCAGCCCCGCGGCTAGCGGGGGCGTAGAGACCCAGTACTTC	TRBJ2-5	-	TRBV4-1	TRBD2
CASSPGLTFFSGNTIYF	TGCGCCAGCAGCCCAGGACTTACTTTCTTTTCTGGAAACACCATATATTTT	TRBJ1-3	-	TRBV5-1	-
CASSESGAASPLHF	TGTGCCAGCAGTGAATCTGGGGCGGCTTCACCCCTCCACTTT	TRBJ1-6	once	TRBV2	-
CASSHQAGVETQYF	TGCGCCAGCAGCCACCAAGCGGGGGTGGAGACCCAGTACTTC	TRBJ2-5	-	TRBV5-1	TRBD2
CASSSRQKNTGELFF	TGTGCCAGCAGTTCCCGACAGAAGAACACCGGGGAGCTGTTTTTT	TRBJ2-2	few	TRBV28	-
CASRKGQGFGYEQYF	TGTGCCAGCAGGAAGGGACAGGGGTTTGGGTACGAGCAGTACTTC	TRBJ2-7	-	TRBV6-5	TRBD1
CASSSRTSGRRNEQFF	TGTGCCAGCAGCTCCAGGACTAGCGGGAGGAGGAATGAGCAGTTCTTC	TRBJ2-1	-	TRBV11-2	TRBD2
CATSDSGLAADTQYF	TGTGCCACCAGTGATTCCGGACTAGCGGCGGATACGCAGTATTTT	TRBJ2-3	-	TRBV24-1	TRBD2
CASSLLGTDRDTQYF	TGTGCCAGCAGCTTACTGGGGACAGACAGGGATACGCAGTATTTT	TRBJ2-3	-	TRBV7-3	TRBD1
CASSPGDLSYGYTF	TGTGCCAGCAGCCCCGGGGACTTATCTTATGGCTACACCTTC	TRBJ1-2	once	TRBV7-9	-
CASSLKARYYGYTF	TGTGCCAGCAGCCTAAAGGCGCGGTACTATGGCTACACCTTC	TRBJ1-2	-	TRBV5-4	-